This T cell receptor beta chain stems from a study of blood T cell repertoires in COVID-19. On the study more broadly: COVID-19 samples from acute and convalescent phases originated in the United States, Italy and Spain. Sample material is recorded as cDNA or gDNA derived from T cells, B-cell-depleted T cells, or PBMCs.

V gave up 0 bases and J gave up 1 base, with 11 bases separating them. This CDR3 spans 16 amino acids. Original methodology: The authors estimated nucleated cell counts from reference gene primer amplification. Only in-frame clones appear in the TCRdb table, and some are missing; sequencing was by immunoSEQ multiplex PCR. V and J calls plus clone size are reproduced from that table; the DNA served to infer D and trimming. The sample consists of roughly 87,000 clones, about 88% of them appearing once. This sequence originates from a woman older than 75 with active COVID-19. Sequencing used peripheral blood. The chain joins TRBV5-3 to TRBJ1-3, with D unclear. TRBV5-3 is identified as an open reading frame with a role that is uncertain. The DNA for the CDR3 is TGTGCCAGAAGCTTGGTGCCAGCGATATCTGGAAACACCATATATTTT. It translates to CARSLVPAISGNTIYF.